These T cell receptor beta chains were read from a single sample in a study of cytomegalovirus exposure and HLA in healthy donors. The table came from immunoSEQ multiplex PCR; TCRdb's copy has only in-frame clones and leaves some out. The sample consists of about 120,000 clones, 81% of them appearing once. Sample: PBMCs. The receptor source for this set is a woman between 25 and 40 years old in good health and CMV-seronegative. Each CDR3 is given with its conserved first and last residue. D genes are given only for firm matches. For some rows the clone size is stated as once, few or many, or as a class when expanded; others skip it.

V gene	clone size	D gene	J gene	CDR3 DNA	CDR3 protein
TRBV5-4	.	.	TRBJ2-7	TGTGCCAGCAGCTCCACCGCCAGCTCCTACGAGCAGTACTTC	CASSSTASSYEQYF
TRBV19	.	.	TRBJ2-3	TGTGCCAGTAGTATCCCAGCGACCACAGATACGCAGTATTTT	CASSIPATTDTQYF
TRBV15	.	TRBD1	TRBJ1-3	TGTGCCACCAGCAGAGATACAGGGGCCTCTGGAAACACCATATATTTT	CATSRDTGASGNTIYF
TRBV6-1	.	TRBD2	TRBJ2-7	TGTGCCAGCAGTGGAGTGGGGGGGTACGAGCAGTACTTC	CASSGVGGYEQYF
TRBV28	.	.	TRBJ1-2	TGTGCCAGCAGTTCACCGGGACAACTAAATGGCTACACCTTC	CASSSPGQLNGYTF
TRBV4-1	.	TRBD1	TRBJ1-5	TGCGCCAGCAGCCACAGGACAGGGGACAATCAGCCCCAGCATTTT	CASSHRTGDNQPQHF
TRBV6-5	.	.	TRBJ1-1	TGTGCCAGCAGTTACCAGGGTGGCTACACTGAAGCTTTCTTT	CASSYQGGYTEAFF
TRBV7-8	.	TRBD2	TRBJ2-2	TGTGCCATTCGGACTAGCGGGAGGACGAACACCGGGGAGCTGTTTTTT	CAIRTSGRTNTGELFF
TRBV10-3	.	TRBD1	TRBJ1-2	TGTGCCATCAAACCCGGGACAGACTATGGCTACACCTTC	CAIKPGTDYGYTF
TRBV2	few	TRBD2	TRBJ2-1	TGTGCCAGCAGGCGGGAGCGCTCCGGGTCTGGTCAGTTCTTC	CASRRERSGSGQFF
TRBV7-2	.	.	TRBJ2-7	TGTGCCAGCAGCTTCTACACCGACTACGAGCAGTACTTC	CASSFYTDYEQYF
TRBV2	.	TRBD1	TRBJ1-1	TGTGCCAGCAGTGAAGCTCCAGGGGGTCAAAGCACTGAAGCTTTCTTT	CASSEAPGGQSTEAFF
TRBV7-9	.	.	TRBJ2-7	TGTTCCAGCAGTCCTTCCGGCTACGAGCAGTACTTC	CSSSPSGYEQYF
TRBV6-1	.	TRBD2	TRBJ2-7	TGTGCCAGCATGTTGACGGGGGGAGGAGGCTACGAGCAGTACTTC	CASMLTGGGGYEQYF
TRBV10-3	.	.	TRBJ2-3	TGTGCCATCAGTGAAGGGGTTGGGGATACGCAGTATTTT	CAISEGVGDTQYF
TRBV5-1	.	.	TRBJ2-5	TGCGCCAGCAGCTTGGCCAAAGACAGCCAAGAGACCCAGTACTTC	CASSLAKDSQETQYF
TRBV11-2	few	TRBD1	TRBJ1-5	TGTGCCAGCAGCGTGGGACAGGGCCCCAATCAGCCCCAGCATTTT	CASSVGQGPNQPQHF
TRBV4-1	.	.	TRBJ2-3	TGCGCCAGCAGCCAACTATCGGACGGATTAGCGTCAACAGATACGCAGTATTTT	CASSQLSDGLASTDTQYF
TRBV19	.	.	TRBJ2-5	TGTGCCAGTACCGGGGGTGATCGAGAGACCCAGTACTTC	CASTGGDRETQYF
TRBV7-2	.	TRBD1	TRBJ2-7	TGTGCCAGCAGCTTACATCAGGGGGCTTACGAGCAGTACTTC	CASSLHQGAYEQYF
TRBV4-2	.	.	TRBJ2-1	TGTGCCAGCAGCCAACGCCAGACCTACAATGAGCAGTTCTTC	CASSQRQTYNEQFF
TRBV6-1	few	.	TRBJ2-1	TGTGCCAGCAGTGAAGCCCTCGTCGGAGCGCTCTCCTACAATGAGCAGTTCTTC	CASSEALVGALSYNEQFF
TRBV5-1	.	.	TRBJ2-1	TGCGCCAGCAGTCAACAGGGAGTCTCCTACAATGAGCAGTTCTTC	CASSQQGVSYNEQFF
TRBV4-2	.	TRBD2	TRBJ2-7	TGTGCCAGCAGCCAACCTCGAGCGGGAGACATCTCCTACGAGCAGTACTTC	CASSQPRAGDISYEQYF
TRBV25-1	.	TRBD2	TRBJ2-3	TGTGCCAGTGAACGTAGCGGGGGCACAGATACGCAGTATTTT	CASERSGGTDTQYF
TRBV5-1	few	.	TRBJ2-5	TGCGCCAGCAGCTTGGGACAGGTGTGGGACCAAGAGACCCAGTACTTC	CASSLGQVWDQETQYF
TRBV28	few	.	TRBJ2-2	TGTGCCAGCATCCCGACTAGTCACCGGGAGCTGTTTTTT	CASIPTSHRELFF
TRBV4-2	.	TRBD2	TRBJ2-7	TGTGCCAGCAGCCAACTTAAGGCTCCTAGCGGGAGGATTAGCTACGAGCAGTACTTC	CASSQLKAPSGRISYEQYF
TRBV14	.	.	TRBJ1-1	TGTGCCAGCAGCCCGAGAAGAGGGTCGAGGAACACTGAAGCTTTCTTT	CASSPRRGSRNTEAFF
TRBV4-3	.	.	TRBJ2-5	TGCGCCAGCAGCCAAGATCGTCTAGCTCCTGAGACCCAGTACTTC	CASSQDRLAPETQYF
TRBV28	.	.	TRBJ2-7	TGTGCCAGCAGGTTCTCGGGGGGCCACGAGCAGTACTTC	CASRFSGGHEQYF
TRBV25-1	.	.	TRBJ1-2	TGTGCCAGCAGTGAAGGGACAAACTATGGCTACACCTTC	CASSEGTNYGYTF
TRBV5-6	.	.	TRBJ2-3	TGTGCCAGCAGCTTGAGTCCGGGAGATACGCAGTATTTT	CASSLSPGDTQYF
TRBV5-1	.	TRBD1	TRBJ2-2	TGCGCCAGCAGCTTGGCCGCGACAGGGAAGTACACCGGGGAGCTGTTTTTT	CASSLAATGKYTGELFF
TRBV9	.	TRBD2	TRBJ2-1	TGTGCCAGCAGCGTAGGTAGCGGGAGAGGTAATGAGCAGTTCTTC	CASSVGSGRGNEQFF
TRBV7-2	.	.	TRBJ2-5	TGTGCCAGCAGCTCGGGGGAGACCCAGTACTTC	CASSSGETQYF
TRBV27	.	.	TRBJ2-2	TGTGCCAGCAGTTTCGGGGGGCTCTTCGGGGAGCTGTTTTTT	CASSFGGLFGELFF
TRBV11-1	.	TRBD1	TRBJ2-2	TGTGCCAGCAGCTTAGAATCACAGGGGGCGCGAAACACCGGGGAGCTGTTTTTT	CASSLESQGARNTGELFF
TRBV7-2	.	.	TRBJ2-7	TGTGCCAGCATCGGGATATCGTACGAGCAGTACTTC	CASIGISYEQYF
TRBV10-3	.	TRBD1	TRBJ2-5	TGTGCCATCAGTGAGCGACAGGGGTCTTTCCAGGAGACCCAGTACTTC	CAISERQGSFQETQYF
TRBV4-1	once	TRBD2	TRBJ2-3	TGCGCCAGCAGCCAAGCTTCGGGAGGTTTGGCTACAGATACGCAGTATTTT	CASSQASGGLATDTQYF
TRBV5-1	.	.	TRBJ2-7	TGCGCCAGCAGCTCCCCAGAGGGAGCAGGCGAGCAGTACTTC	CASSSPEGAGEQYF
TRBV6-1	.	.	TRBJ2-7	TGTGCCAGCAGTGAAGCGGTTCGGGAGACGTACGAGCAGTACTTC	CASSEAVRETYEQYF
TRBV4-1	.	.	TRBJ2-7	TGCGCCAGCAGCCAAGAATTGGAGGGGACCTACGAGCAGTACTTC	CASSQELEGTYEQYF
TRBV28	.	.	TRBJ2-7	TGTGCCAGCAGTTTGGACAGCTACGAGCAGTACTTC	CASSLDSYEQYF
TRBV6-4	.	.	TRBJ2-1	TGTGCCAGCAGTGACTCTAGCGCTGGTGAGCAGTTCTTC	CASSDSSAGEQFF
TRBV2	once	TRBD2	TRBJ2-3	TGTGCCAGCAGTACGCCGGGACTAGCGGGATCGAGGAGCACAGATACGCAGTATTTT	CASSTPGLAGSRSTDTQYF
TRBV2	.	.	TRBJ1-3	TGTGCCAGCAGTGAATGGGCAGGTAGAAACACCATATATTTT	CASSEWAGRNTIYF
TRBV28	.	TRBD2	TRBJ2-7	TGTGCCAGCAGTATCGGGGGGGACGGCGAGCAGTACTTC	CASSIGGDGEQYF
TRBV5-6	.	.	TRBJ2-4	TGTGCCAGCAGCCTACGACAGTTAGCCAAAAACATTCAGTACTTC	CASSLRQLAKNIQYF
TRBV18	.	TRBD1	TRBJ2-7	TGTGCCAGCTCACCAAGCCGGGACAGGGCCTACGAGCAGTACTTC	CASSPSRDRAYEQYF
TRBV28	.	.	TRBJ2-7	TGTGCCAGCAGTTTGAACCCAGGGGGGTCCCACTACGAGCAGTACTTC	CASSLNPGGSHYEQYF